The clone carrying this T cell receptor beta chain was observed at least ten times. The antigen is not known. Documented time point: newly diagnosed GD, antithyroid drugs for less than 3 months. From PBMCs, RNA was extracted and then used to make the TCR library. This specimen comes from a study of regulatory T cells in long-lasting Graves disease. Turning to the study itself: Under 3 months of antithyroid drugs had been taken by newly diagnosed Graves' patients.

CDR3-region Arm-PCR and iRepertoire HTBI primers produced the TCR beta libraries. TCRdb used MiXCR to reprocess the multiplex PCR reads, holding one entry per CDR3 protein. The repertoire holds 400,000 to 550,000 distinct CDR3 sequences, with 16% as singletons. Study conclusions and caveats: Peripheral blood, not thyroid tissue, was the sole material studied.

Another study also made use of these data, one on T cells in Graves' hyperthyroidism and ophthalmopathy. In that study: With the HTBI primer set, the TCR CDR3 went through a first round of RT-PCR. Researchers report that a 13 V-J model separated ophthalmopathy from stable hyperthyroidism.

The specimen comprised peripheral blood mononuclear cells (PBMCs), sampled at new diagnosis, from a patient treated with antithyroid drugs. The receptor was derived from a woman under 30 with Graves disease.

The chain's CDR3 is CASSLPGQLGGLQQFF. In nucleotides, the CDR3 is TGTGCCAGCAGTTTACCTGGACAGCTTGGGGGATTACAGCAGTTCTTC. The J gene is TRBJ2-1, the V gene TRBV28, with D possibly matching TRBD1 (6 bases). Germline loops: CDR1 MDHEN, CDR2 SYDVKM. The CDR3 sequence is 16 residues long. Trimming left V 2 bases short and J 11 bases short, with 22 bases between.